A single sample gave rise to the 11 T cell receptor beta chains below, sequenced in a study of human T cells and chemical hapten exposure. The sample's time point: pre-sensitization, week 0. Treatment here: therapeutic diphenylcyclopropenone sensitization with weekly scalp DPC. TCRdb reanalysed the RACE reads using MiXCR and keeps one entry per CDR3 protein. The table shows tens of thousands of distinct CDR3 sequences, with 10% to 11% occurring only once. Sequences were derived from whole blood, sampled in connection with sensitization to the hapten diphenylcyclopropenone (DPC). Every receptor here comes from a woman in her forties or fifties with alopecia areata. Some clones in this sample may be carry-over from other donors' samples.

This clonotype was picked up many times. The gene calls are TRBV12-3 or TRBV12-4 and TRBJ2-5; 11 positions agree with TRBD2. Unmatched junction bases numbered 1, after V lost 3 bases and J lost 1 base. The CDR3 sequence is 15 residues long. The CDR3 DNA reads as TGTGCCAGCAGTTTGGGGACTAGCGGCCAAGAGACCCAGTACTTC. This codes for CASSLGTSGQETQYF.

This clonotype came up many times. The chain carries TRBV20-1 and TRBJ2-3, with TRBD2 matching 12 bases. V dropped 5 bases and J dropped 8; count of bases not matched to a gene: 8. From germline, CDR1 is DFQATT and CDR2 SNEGSKA (reference sequence). The CDR3 contains 14 residues. CDR3 amino acids: CSALRLAGVRTQYF. Here the CDR3 DNA reads TGCAGTGCTTTACGACTAGCGGGAGTTCGTACGCAGTATTTT.

The chain employs TRBV7-9 and TRBJ1-1, with a weak D call TRBD1 (6 bases). V was cut by 5 bases and J by 3 bases, with 25 bases left in between. The germline gives CDR1 SEHNR, CDR2 FQNEAQ (reference sequence). CDR3 length: 18 amino acids. The CDR3 bases are TGTGCCAGCAGCCCCCCGCGTTGGGGGGCGCGTAAAGACACTGAAGCTTTCTTT. Residues: CASSPPRWGARKDTEAFF.

This clonotype was detected many times. The V gene is TRBV3-1, the J gene TRBJ2-1; 10 bases line up with TRBD2. The CDR3 covers 15 residues. CDR1 and CDR2 from the germline V gene are LGHDT and YNNKEL (reference sequence). With V trimmed by 9 bases and J by 9 bases, 14 bases remained unmatched. CDR3 region: CASTPNSGRGGEQFF. DNA of the CDR3: TGTGCCAGTACCCCGAACAGCGGGAGGGGGGGTGAGCAGTTCTTC.

V is TRBV28 and J is TRBJ2-7; maybe TRBD1 (6 bases). The CDR3 length is 18 residues. The V end was cut by 8 bases, the J end by 1 base, with 27 bases between. The germline V gene has CDR1 MDHEN and CDR2 SYDVKM. The CDR3 is CASRPSWGQGPKSYEQYF. The DNA for the CDR3 is TGTGCCAGCCGACCCTCTTGGGGACAAGGGCCTAAATCCTACGAGCAGTACTTC.

This clonotype was counted many times. V usage is TRBV6-2 or TRBV6-3 and J usage is TRBJ2-7; 13 bases line up with TRBD2. The V gene end was trimmed by 2 bases and the J gene end by 2 bases; junction bases not matched to a gene: 15. This CDR3 is built from 20 residues. Germline CDR1 is MNHEY and CDR2 is SVGEGT. CDR3 in amino acids: CASSYTRTSGGIRSTYEQYF. Written as DNA, the CDR3 is TGTGCCAGCAGTTACACTCGGACTAGCGGGGGCATCCGTTCCACCTACGAGCAGTACTTC.

Ten or more counts support this clonotype. V is TRBV20-1 and J is TRBJ1-4; D unclear. V gave up 6 bases and J gave up 11 bases, with 22 bases separating them. The CDR3 is made up of 14 amino acids. The germline V gene encodes CDR1 DFQATT and CDR2 SNEGSKA (reference sequence). CDR3 protein: CSADPGVSSAKLFF. Written as DNA, the CDR3 is TGCAGTGCGGATCCGGGTGTATCTTCGGCTAAACTGTTTTTT.

The chain carries TRBV12-3 or TRBV12-4 and TRBJ2-2; D unresolved. The germline V and J ends were trimmed by 4 bases and 6 bases, with 18 bases remaining between them. The length of the CDR3 is 16 residues. CDR3 loop: CASSSPMARKAGELFF. CDR3 bases: TGTGCCAGCAGTTCCCCAATGGCGCGGAAAGCCGGGGAGCTGTTTTTT.

In its sample, this clonotype was seen many times. The chain has TRBV20-1 and TRBJ1-1; weak D call: TRBD1 (6 bases). The germline V gene has CDR1 DFQATT and CDR2 SNEGSKA (reference sequence). V gave up 6 bases and J gave up 7 bases, with 15 bases separating them. The CDR3 sequence is 12 residues long. CDR3 in DNA: TGCAGTGCAGGGGGTGGTGGGGATGAAGCTTTCTTT. It specifies CSAGGGGDEAFF.

This clonotype occurred many times. This rearrangement joins TRBV7-9 to TRBJ2-5; D remains unclear. The CDR3 sequence is 11 residues long. V was clipped by 2 bases and J by 5 bases, with 3 bases between them. CDR1 is SEHNR, CDR2 FQNEAQ, per germline (reference sequence). This chain's CDR3 is CASSLKETQYF. The CDR3 nucleotides read TGTGCCAGCAGCTTAAAGGAGACCCAGTACTTC.

Many counts were recorded for this clonotype. Written as DNA, the CDR3 is TGCAGCGTATCGCTGGGGGTAGGAGATACGCAGTATTTT. This encodes CSVSLGVGDTQYF. The gene calls are TRBV29-1 and TRBJ2-3; the D call may be TRBD1 or TRBD2 (5 bases each). The germline V gene encodes CDR1 SQVTM and CDR2 ANQGSEA. This CDR3 has 13 amino acids. V lost 6 bases and J 5 bases, leaving 15 bases between the germline ends.